Each of the 27 T cell receptor beta chains below was sequenced from the same sample in a study of T cell clonality in common variable immunodeficiency. Assay: immunoSEQ multiplex PCR; the TCRdb copy retains only in-frame clones and omits some. The specimen has some 45,000 clones, none found just once. Sequences were obtained from peripheral blood mononuclear cells. These receptors all stem from a person between 18 and 70 years old in good health.

This clone has a count of ten or more. The read finishes 3 residues shy of the CDR3 end, and the germline J gene is used to complete it. J is TRBJ2-1 and V is TRBV6-1; TRBD1 might be the D (5 bases). V was clipped by 3 bases and J by 7 bases, with 7 bases between them. This CDR3 comprises 12 residues. Germline CDR1 is MNHNS and CDR2 is SASEGT. The sequenced CDR3 bases are TGTGCCAGCAGTGAGGCAGGGAATGAG. Translation gives CASSEAGNE. The whole CDR3 protein reads CASSEAGNEQFF.

This clone was picked up many times. The CDR3 loop reads CASSIDVGAEDGYTF. The sequenced part of the CDR3 DNA is TGTGCCAGTAGTATAGATGTTGGGGCAGAGGATGGC. The V and J genes are TRBV19 and TRBJ1-2; D is perhaps TRBD1 (5 bases). The read halts 3 residues ahead of the CDR3 end, with the missing end drawn from the germline J gene. Per the germline V gene, CDR1 is LNHDA and CDR2 is SQIVND (reference sequence). The CDR3 length is 15 residues. The V end lost 0 bases, the J end lost 6 bases, and 14 bases lay between the germline ends.

This clone has a count of ten or more. With the read ending 3 residues before the CDR3 end, the germline J gene is used to fill in that end. The rearrangement uses TRBV20-1 and TRBJ2-2; tentatively, D is TRBD2 (7 bases). The CDR3 is 17 residues long. CDR1 is DFQATT and CDR2 is SNEGSKA in the germline V gene (reference sequence). CDR3 region: CSASLGGADSGANVLFF. Incomplete CDR3 DNA: TGCAGTGCTTCCTTAGGGGGGGCCGACTCTGGGGCCAACGTG.

This clone was seen ten or more times. The read comes to an end 3 residues before the CDR3 does, leaving the germline J gene to fill in the end. The genes are TRBV5-1 and TRBJ2-6; no definite D call. CDR1 and CDR2 (germline): SGHRS, YFSETQ. Trimming removed 1 base at V and 2 bases at J, with 13 bases between. This CDR3 contains 17 residues. CDR3 protein: CASSLLAGSTGANVLTF. CDR3 bases read: TGCGCCAGCAGCTTGTTGGCAGGTTCTACTGGGGCCAACGTC.

This clone was observed at least ten times. From the germline J gene comes the end of the CDR3, since the read stops 3 residues before it. The chain has TRBV7-8 and TRBJ2-7; 12 bases fit TRBD1. The J segment lost 0 bases and the V segment lost 6 bases, leaving 6 bases of the junction unmatched. Germline CDR1 SGHVS, CDR2 FQNEAQ. This CDR3 spans 16 amino acids. The CDR3 DNA, read in part, is TGTGCCAGCAGTTCGGGACAGGGGGCGATCTCCTACGAG. Its translation: CASSSGQGAISYE. Given in full, the CDR3 is CASSSGQGAISYEQYF.

This clone was seen repeatedly, ten times or more. Read coverage stops 3 residues before the CDR3 terminus; the germline J gene supplies the remainder. V is TRBV20-1 and J is TRBJ1-1, with TRBD1 matching over 8 bases. The length of the CDR3 is 17 residues. Germline loops: CDR1 DFQATT, CDR2 SNEGSKA (reference sequence). J was trimmed by 0 bases and V by 4 bases; bases with no gene match: 13. CDR3 in amino acids: CSAMGVGQGFLNTEAFF. The part of the CDR3 DNA that was read is TGCAGTGCTATGGGGGTCGGACAGGGTTTCTTGAACACTGAA.

This clone was counted at least ten times. The CDR3 end falls 3 residues outside the read, so it is completed with the germline J gene. The rearrangement uses TRBV29-1 and TRBJ2-7; 7 nucleotides line up with TRBD2. CDR1 is SQVTM, CDR2 ANQGSEA, per germline. This CDR3 region has 14 residues. The V segment lost 0 bases and the J segment 6 bases; nucleotides outside the gene matches: 8. The CDR3 here is CSVEDRGEGGEQYF. The DNA read from the CDR3 is TGCAGCGTTGAAGATCGGGGGGAAGGAGGCGAG.

This clone was picked up many times. The read ends 3 residues shy of where the CDR3 ends; the end is completed using the germline J gene. V is TRBV19 and J is TRBJ1-5, with 10 bases aligning to TRBD1. The CDR3 contains 14 residues. Germline V CDR1 and CDR2: LNHDA, SQIVND (reference sequence). Unmatched junction bases numbered 0, after V lost 5 bases and J lost 2 bases. The CDR3 protein is CASSGTGGNQPQHF. CDR3 bases read: TGTGCCAGTAGTGGGACAGGGGGCAATCAGCCC.

This clone was found many times. Read data end 3 residues before the CDR3 end; the end is taken from the germline J gene. This rearrangement joins TRBV7-2 to TRBJ2-5; 11 bases align to TRBD2. The CDR3 is made up of 15 amino acids. Per germline, CDR1 SGHTA and CDR2 FQGNSA. V lost 1 base, J lost 7 bases, and 5 bases stayed unmatched. Partial CDR3 DNA: TGTGCCAGCAGCTTAGGGGGGACTAGCGGTACGACC. Translation gives CASSLGGTSGTT. In full, the CDR3 is CASSLGGTSGTTQYF.

This clone was counted many times. The CDR3 end lies 3 residues beyond the end of the read and is filled in from the germline J gene. The rearrangement joins TRBV14 to TRBJ2-3, with D unresolved. V lost 3 bases, J lost 0 bases, and 13 bases lay in between. Germline CDR1 and CDR2: SGHDN and FVKESK. CDR3 length: 16 amino acids. CDR3 residues: CASSQTFILSTDTQYF. The part of the CDR3 DNA that was read is TGTGCCAGCAGCCAGACTTTTATCCTTAGCACAGATACG.

This clone was found many times. The read halts 3 residues ahead of the CDR3 end, with the missing end drawn from the germline J gene. The chain has TRBV20-1 and TRBJ1-5; 8 nucleotides line up with TRBD1. V gave up 1 base and J gave up 5 bases; unmatched junction bases: 10. The V gene's germline CDR1 is DFQATT and CDR2 SNEGSKA (reference sequence). The CDR3 is made up of 16 amino acids. The part of the CDR3 DNA that was read is TGCAGTGCTAGAGGCGGACAGGGTGGTTGGGATCAGCCC. It is translated as CSARGGQGGWDQP. From start to end, the CDR3 is CSARGGQGGWDQPQHF.

There are many counts of this clone. The read terminates 3 residues ahead of where the CDR3 ends, so the germline J gene completes it. This rearrangement joins TRBV19 to TRBJ2-2, with D perhaps TRBD1 (6 bases). V lost 4 bases to trimming and J lost 8 bases, with 11 bases between them. This CDR3 has 13 residues. The V gene's germline CDR1 is LNHDA and CDR2 SQIVND (reference sequence). CDR3 bases read: TGTGCCAGTAGTAGATACCAGGGGGGGGAG. Translating gives CASSRYQGGE. The complete CDR3 sequence is CASSRYQGGELFF.

As for this clone: The read is 3 residues too short to cover the CDR3 end, so that end is filled in from the germline J gene. The chain employs TRBV19 and TRBJ1-1; possibly TRBD1 for D (5 bases). V lost 2 bases, J lost 5 bases, and 9 bases lay in between. Per the germline V gene, CDR1 is LNHDA and CDR2 is SQIVND (reference sequence). There are 13 residues in the CDR3. The CDR3 sequence: CASSIQGGTEAFF. The covered CDR3 bases are TGTGCCAGTAGTATACAGGGAGGGACTGAA.

The table lists this clone with many counts. The read gets to within 3 residues of the CDR3 end, and the germline J gene fills in the rest. This chain uses TRBV3-1 (or the pseudogene TRBV3-2) with TRBJ2-5; D uncertain. CDR1 is LGHDT, CDR2 YNNKEL, per germline (reference sequence). This CDR3 is built from 15 residues. V shed 4 bases and J shed 1 base, with 13 bases lying between them. The CDR3 spells CASSPFSVLQETQYF. Partial CDR3 DNA: TGTGCCAGCAGCCCTTTCTCGGTCCTCCAAGAGACC.

This clone has ten or more counts. The CDR3 is cut off 3 residues early in the read; its end comes from the germline J gene. The chain is built from TRBV5-4 and TRBJ1-5; D might be TRBD1 (6 bases). Trimming took 7 bases from V and 2 from J, leaving 13 bases between them. This CDR3 region has 14 residues. Germline V lookup: CDR1 SGHNT, CDR2 YYREEE (reference sequence). CDR3 sequence reads: CASRIWGRNQPQHF. The CDR3 DNA, read in part, is TGTGCCAGCCGCATCTGGGGGCGCAATCAGCCC.

This clone was seen repeatedly, ten times or more. Read sequence stops 3 residues before the CDR3 end, and the germline J gene provides the missing end. The rearrangement links TRBV7-2 to TRBJ2-5, with D maybe TRBD1 (6 bases). Germline V gene lookup returns CDR1 SGHTA and CDR2 FQGNSA. V lost 6 bases and J 1 base, leaving 9 bases between the germline ends. The CDR3 is made up of 13 amino acids. The CDR3 loop reads CASSWTVQETQYF. The CDR3 bases that were read are TGTGCCAGCAGTTGGACAGTCCAAGAGACC.

This clone was found many times. The read is 3 residues too short to cover the CDR3 end, so that end is filled in from the germline J gene. The chain couples TRBV29-1 to TRBJ1-2, with TRBD1 identical over 7 bases. This CDR3 contains 12 residues. The V gene's germline CDR1 is SQVTM and CDR2 ANQGSEA. J gave up 4 bases and V 5 bases, and 4 bases lay outside the gene matches. This CDR3 is CSVSTGLYGYTF. The sequenced part of the CDR3 DNA is TGCAGCGTTTCGACAGGGCTCTATGGC.

This clone has a count of ten or more. The DNA ends 3 residues before the CDR3 does, and the rest of the CDR3 is filled in from the germline J gene. The chain has TRBV7-6 and TRBJ2-5; 11 nucleotides agree with TRBD2. Per the germline V gene, CDR1 is SGHVS and CDR2 is FNYEAQ. The CDR3 consists of 14 residues. V shed 5 bases, J shed 3 bases, and the junction held 2 bases outside the gene matches. The CDR3 protein is CASSVSGGEETQYF. CDR3 DNA, as far as it was read: TGTGCCAGCAGCGTTAGCGGGGGGGAAGAGACC.

This clone was recorded at least ten times. From the germline J gene comes the end of the CDR3, since the read stops 3 residues before it. This chain links TRBV7-2 with TRBJ1-2; the D is unclear. Trimming pared 4 bases from V and 2 bases from J, leaving 11 bases between. Germline V gene lookup returns CDR1 SGHTA and CDR2 FQGNSA. The CDR3 extends over 14 amino acids. The CDR3 bases that were read are TGTGCCAGCAGCTACCTCGCGGGAAACTATGGC. As protein: CASSYLAGNYG. From start to end, the CDR3 is CASSYLAGNYGYTF.

This clone was seen repeatedly, ten times or more. The read ends 3 residues early relative to the CDR3; the germline J gene fills the gap. The V and J genes are TRBV20-1 and TRBJ2-7; TRBD1 matches 9 bases. V trimming: 0 bases; J trimming: 3 bases; junction bases outside the gene matches: 9. Germline V gene lookup returns CDR1 DFQATT and CDR2 SNEGSKA (reference sequence). This CDR3 comprises 16 residues. The CDR3 DNA, read in part, is TGCAGTGCTAGAGATCGGGCGGGACAGGGACACTACGAG. Encoded protein: CSARDRAGQGHYE. The entire CDR3 sequence reads CSARDRAGQGHYEQYF.

This clone came up many times. The read comes to an end 3 residues before the CDR3 does, leaving the germline J gene to fill in the end. The V gene is TRBV19, the J gene TRBJ1-2; TRBD1 matches at 7 bases. CDR1 is LNHDA, CDR2 SQIVND, per germline (reference sequence). V was pared by 2 bases and J by 4 bases, with 7 bases of the junction left unmatched. The CDR3 spans 15 residues. The CDR3 loop reads CASSIRVGDSYGYTF. The sequenced CDR3 bases are TGTGCCAGTAGTATACGAGTAGGGGACAGCTATGGC.

This clone was picked up many times. From the germline J gene comes the end of the CDR3, since the read stops 3 residues before it. The V call is TRBV6-2 or TRBV6-3, the J call TRBJ2-5; TRBD2 matches 9 bases. J was trimmed by 1 base and V by 0 bases; bases with no gene match: 3. The germline V gene encodes CDR1 MNHEY and CDR2 SVGEGT. The CDR3 loop spans 16 amino acids. The DNA read from the CDR3 is TGTGCCAGCAGTTACTCCTTAGCGGGGGCCCAAGAGACC. Translating gives CASSYSLAGAQET. The full CDR3 sequence reads CASSYSLAGAQETQYF.

This clone was picked up many times. The CDR3 extends 3 residues past the end of the read, so its final part is completed from the germline J gene. The genes are TRBV6-1 and TRBJ2-7; 8 bases line up with TRBD1. The CDR3 totals 14 residues. Trimming at V came to 4 bases and at J to 3 bases, leaving 5 bases not matched to a gene. Germline V gene data show CDR1 as MNHNS and CDR2 as SASEGT. Incomplete CDR3 DNA: TGTGCCAGCAGTGGGACAGGGCACCTCTACGAG. It is translated as CASSGTGHLYE. The full CDR3 protein is CASSGTGHLYEQYF.

This clone appeared many times. The read is 3 residues too short to cover the CDR3 end, so that end is filled in from the germline J gene. The chain joins TRBV12-3 or TRBV12-4 to TRBJ2-5; D is unclear. The V gene lost 1 base and the J gene lost 2 bases, with 8 bases spanning the gap. The CDR3 is 14 residues long. The sequenced part of the CDR3 DNA is TGTGCCAGCAGTTTAGGCCCTAGACAAGAGACC. The encoded protein is CASSLGPRQET. The full CDR3 is CASSLGPRQETQYF.

This clone was detected ten times or more. The read terminates 3 residues ahead of where the CDR3 ends, so the germline J gene completes it. This chain connects TRBV7-6 to TRBJ2-7; 9 nucleotides match TRBD2. The V segment lost 5 bases and the J segment 1 base; nucleotides outside the gene matches: 6. Germline CDR1 reads SGHVS; CDR2 reads FNYEAQ. The CDR3 spans 15 residues. CDR3 DNA (partial): TGTGCCAGCAGCCCCGCCCTAGCGGGGTCCTACGAG. Its translation: CASSPALAGSYE. The CDR3 reads in full as CASSPALAGSYEQYF.

Notes on this clone: The germline gene is not matched at one end of the junction; a read error may be the cause. Read sequence stops 3 residues before the CDR3 end, and the germline J gene provides the missing end. Other DNA sequences in the same sample also yield this CDR3. The chain joins TRBV7-7 to TRBJ2-2, with D possibly TRBD2 on 7 matching bases. This CDR3 spans 15 amino acids. In germline, CDR1 is SSHAT, CDR2 FNYEAQ (reference sequence). This CDR3 reads CASSLGGGLGEKLFF. The CDR3 DNA, read in part, is TGTGCCAGTAGCTTAGGGGGGGGGCTCGGCGAAAAG.

This clone was counted many times. Sequencing ends 3 residues short of the CDR3 end; the germline J gene provides the rest. J is TRBJ2-7 and V is TRBV18; possible D gene TRBD2, 5 bases. Germline CDR1 is KGHSH and CDR2 is LQKENI. Trimming removed 4 bases from V and 0 bases from J, with 16 bases in between. The length of the CDR3 is 16 residues. The CDR3 spells CASSRGPTGSSYEQYF. The sequenced part of the CDR3 DNA is TGTGCCAGCTCACGGGGTCCCACGGGGAGCTCCTACGAG.